This T cell receptor (beta chain) appears in the sequencing data of a study of Graves' ophthalmopathy and Graves' hyperthyroidism. Per germline, CDR1 LNHNV and CDR2 YYDKDF (reference sequence). This CDR3 comprises 14 residues. Overall study results and limits: In blood, most expanded thyroid clonotypes above 0.001 frequency were also detected.

Concerning this clonotype itself: Its antigen is undetermined. One junction end does not reproduce the germline sequence, and a read error may be involved.

Diagnoses were established from clinical symptoms, serum thyroxine, TRAb, thyroid ultrasound and orbital computed tomography. Beta-chain TCR CDR3 regions were amplified from RNA transcripts. RT-PCR in the first round used HTBI primers; a second-round multiplex PCR followed. TCRdb recomputed calls from the multiplex PCR reads with MiXCR, one row per CDR3 protein. Here the sample spans about 700,000 distinct CDR3 sequences, about 44% being singletons. The receptor's source is an adult man with Graves' ophthalmopathy. Sequenced: peripheral blood. The chain uses TRBV15 and TRBJ2-2; 7 bases agree with TRBD1. Written as DNA, the CDR3 is TGTGCCACCAGCAGCGACAGGGACACCGGGGAACTGTTTTTT. Translated, it gives CATSSDRDTGELFF.